These 2 T cell receptor beta chains share one sample of origin, sequenced in a study of OX40 agonist ivuxolimab in advanced cancers. Libraries were prepared by immunoSEQ multiplex PCR; TCRdb keeps only in-frame clonotypes and omits some of them. The table includes approximately 67,000 clones, around four fifths detected once. The specimen was CD4+ or CD8+ T cells sorted from blood, collected in a trial of the OX40 agonist ivuxolimab. The receptor source for this set is an adult with an advanced solid tumor such as melanoma, head and neck, liver or kidney cancer.

The chain is built from TRBV7-6 and TRBJ1-5; 7 nucleotides agree with TRBD1. Germline V gene sequence: CDR1 SGHVS, CDR2 FNYEAQ. The CDR3 length is 16 residues. V lost 5 bases and J lost 2; bases outside the gene matches: 9. CDR3 sequence: CASSAPTGVGNQPQHF. The CDR3 DNA reads as TGTGCCAGCAGCGCCCCAACAGGGGTCGGCAATCAGCCCCAGCATTTT.

This clone was observed a single time. The V and J genes are TRBV19 and TRBJ2-7, with 7 bases lining up with TRBD1. Germline V gives CDR1 LNHDA, CDR2 SQIVND (reference sequence). CDR3 length: 14 residues. Germline trimming cut 5 bases from V and 0 bases from J; bases unmatched to any gene: 4. CDR3 in DNA: TGTGCCAGTAGTTTGGGACAGCTCTCCTACGAGCAGTACTTC. Protein: CASSLGQLSYEQYF. Based on the CDR3 plus reference TRBV19 and TRBJ2-7, the full variable domain is DGGITQSPKYLFRKEGQNVTLSCEQNLNHDAMYWYRQDPGQGLRLIYYSQIVNDFQKGDIAEGYSVSREKKESFPLTVTSAQKNPTAFYLCASSLGQLSYEQYFGPGTRLTVT.